This TCR beta chain was captured in a study of shared clonotypes between healthy human individuals. Original analysis: From ImmunoSEQ came sequences covering only the junction and carrying no quality scores, so filtering differed. Generated by immunoSEQ multiplex PCR, the TCRdb table keeps only in-frame clones and is missing some. V and J calls and clone size are those listed in that table; D and trimming were worked out from the DNA. Among about 2.5 million clones listed, roughly 90% were seen once. Germline CDR1 SGHRS, CDR2 YFSETQ. V lost 0 bases, J lost 2 bases, and 9 bases lay in between. This CDR3 comprises 14 residues. As regards this clone: In the same sample, other DNA sequences code for this CDR3.

The clonotype originates from a man aged 18 to 30 in good health. Some clones in this sample may be carry-over from other donors' samples. Sequences were obtained from naive CD4+ T cells from PBMCs. Indicated subset: CD45RA+ positively selected. The chain couples TRBV5-1 to TRBJ2-7; no reliable D call. The CDR3 is CASSLEAGAYEQYF. Here the CDR3 DNA reads TGCGCCAGCAGCTTGGAGGCCGGAGCCTACGAGCAGTACTTC.